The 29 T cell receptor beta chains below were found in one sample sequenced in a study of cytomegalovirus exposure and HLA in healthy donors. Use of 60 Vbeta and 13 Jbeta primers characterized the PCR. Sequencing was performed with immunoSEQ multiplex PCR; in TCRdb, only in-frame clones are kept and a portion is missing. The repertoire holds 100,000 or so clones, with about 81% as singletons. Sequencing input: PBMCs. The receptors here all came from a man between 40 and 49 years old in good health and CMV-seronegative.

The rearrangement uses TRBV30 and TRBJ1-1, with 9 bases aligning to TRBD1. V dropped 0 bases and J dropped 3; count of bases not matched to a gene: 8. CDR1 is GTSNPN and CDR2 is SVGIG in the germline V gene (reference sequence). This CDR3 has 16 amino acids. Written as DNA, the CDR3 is TGTGCCTGGAGTGTCACTGGGACAGGGCGGCACACTGAAGCTTTCTTT. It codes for CAWSVTGTGRHTEAFF.

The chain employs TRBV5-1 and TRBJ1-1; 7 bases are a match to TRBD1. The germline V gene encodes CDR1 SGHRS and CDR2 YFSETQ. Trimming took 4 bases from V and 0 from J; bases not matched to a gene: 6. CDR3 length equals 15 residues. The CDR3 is CASSIQQGLNTEAFF. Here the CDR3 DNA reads TGCGCCAGCAGCATCCAACAGGGGTTGAACACTGAAGCTTTCTTT.

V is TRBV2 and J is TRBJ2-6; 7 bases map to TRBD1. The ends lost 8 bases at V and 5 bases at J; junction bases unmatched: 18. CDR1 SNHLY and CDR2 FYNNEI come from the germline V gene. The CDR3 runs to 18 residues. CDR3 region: CASPSPTDRENWANVLTF. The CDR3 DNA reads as TGTGCCAGCCCCTCACCAACTGACAGGGAGAACTGGGCCAACGTCCTGACTTTC.

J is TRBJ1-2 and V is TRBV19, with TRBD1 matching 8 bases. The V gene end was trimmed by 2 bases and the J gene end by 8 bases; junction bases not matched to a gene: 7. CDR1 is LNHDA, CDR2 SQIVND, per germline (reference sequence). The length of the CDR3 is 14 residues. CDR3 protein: CASSIQGAYEGYTF. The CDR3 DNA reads TGTGCCAGTAGTATACAGGGGGCATATGAGGGCTACACCTTC. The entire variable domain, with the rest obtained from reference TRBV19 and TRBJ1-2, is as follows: DGGITQSPKYLFRKEGQNVTLSCEQNLNHDAMYWYRQDPGQGLRLIYYSQIVNDFQKGDIAEGYSVSREKKESFPLTVTSAQKNPTAFYLCASSIQGAYEGYTFGSGTRLTVV.

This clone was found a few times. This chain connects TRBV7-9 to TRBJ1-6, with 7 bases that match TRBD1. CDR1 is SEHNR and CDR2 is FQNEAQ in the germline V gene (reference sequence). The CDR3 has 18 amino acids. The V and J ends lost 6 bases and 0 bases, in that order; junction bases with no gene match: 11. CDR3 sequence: CASSHPEGASSYNSPLHF. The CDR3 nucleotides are TGTGCCAGCAGTCACCCGGAGGGGGCGAGCTCCTATAATTCACCCCTCCACTTT.

CDR3 DNA: TGTGCCAGCTCACTCCGGCAGGGGGGCACTGAAGCTTTCTTT. Its protein is CASSLRQGGTEAFF. The chain uses TRBV18 and TRBJ1-1; 7 nucleotides align to TRBD1. Per the germline V gene, CDR1 is KGHSH and CDR2 is LQKENI. Trimming at V came to 4 bases and at J to 4 bases, leaving 6 bases not matched to a gene. The CDR3 is 14 amino acids.

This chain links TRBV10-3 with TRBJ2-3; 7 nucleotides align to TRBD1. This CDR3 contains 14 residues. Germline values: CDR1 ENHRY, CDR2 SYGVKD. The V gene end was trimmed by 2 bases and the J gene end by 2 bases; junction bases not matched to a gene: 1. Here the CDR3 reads CAISEDRATDTQYF. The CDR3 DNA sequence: TGTGCCATCAGTGAGGACAGGGCCACAGATACGCAGTATTTT.

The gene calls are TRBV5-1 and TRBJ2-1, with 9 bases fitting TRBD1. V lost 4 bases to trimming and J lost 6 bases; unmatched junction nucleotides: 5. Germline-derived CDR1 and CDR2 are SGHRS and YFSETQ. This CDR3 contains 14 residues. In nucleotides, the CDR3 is TGCGCCAGCAGCCCGGGACAGGGTGGCAATGAGCAGTTCTTC. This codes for CASSPGQGGNEQFF.

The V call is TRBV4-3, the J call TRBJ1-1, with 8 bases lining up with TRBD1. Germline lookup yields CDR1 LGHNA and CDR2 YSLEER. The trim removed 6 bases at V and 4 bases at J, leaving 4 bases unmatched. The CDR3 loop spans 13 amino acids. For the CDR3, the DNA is TGCGCCAGCAGGGGGCAGGGGGCCACTGAAGCTTTCTTT. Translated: CASRGQGATEAFF.

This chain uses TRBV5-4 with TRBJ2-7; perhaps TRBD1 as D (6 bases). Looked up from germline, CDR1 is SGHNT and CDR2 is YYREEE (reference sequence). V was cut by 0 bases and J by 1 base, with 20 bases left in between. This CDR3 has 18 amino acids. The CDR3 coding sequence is TGTGCCAGCAGCTTGGTTTCGGTGGGGGCAGGGCGATCCTACGAGCAGTACTTC. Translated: CASSLVSVGAGRSYEQYF.

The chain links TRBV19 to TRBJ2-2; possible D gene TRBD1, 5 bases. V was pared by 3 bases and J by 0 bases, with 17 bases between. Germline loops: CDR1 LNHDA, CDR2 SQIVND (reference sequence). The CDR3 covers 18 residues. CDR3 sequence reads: CASSINSLQASNTGELFF. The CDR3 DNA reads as TGTGCCAGTAGTATCAATAGCCTACAGGCCTCGAACACCGGGGAGCTGTTTTTT.

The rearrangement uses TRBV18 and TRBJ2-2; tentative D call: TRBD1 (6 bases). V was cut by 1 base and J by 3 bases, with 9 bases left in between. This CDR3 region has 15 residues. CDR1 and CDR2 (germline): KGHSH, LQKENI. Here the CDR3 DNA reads TGTGCCAGCTCACCACTGGGACAACACACCGGGGAGCTGTTTTTT. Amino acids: CASSPLGQHTGELFF.

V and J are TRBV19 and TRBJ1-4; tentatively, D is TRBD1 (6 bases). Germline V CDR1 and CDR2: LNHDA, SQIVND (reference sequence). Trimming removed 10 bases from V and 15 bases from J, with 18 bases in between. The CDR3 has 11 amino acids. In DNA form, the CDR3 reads TGTGCCACCACCTCAGGGACAATATTGTTTTTT. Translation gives CATTSGTILFF.

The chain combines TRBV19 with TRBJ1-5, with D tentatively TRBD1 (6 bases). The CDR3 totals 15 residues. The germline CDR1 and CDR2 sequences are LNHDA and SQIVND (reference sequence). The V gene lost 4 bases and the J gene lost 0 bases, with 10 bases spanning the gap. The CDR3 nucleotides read TGTGCCAGTAGTACCGGGACAAATAGCAATCAGCCCCAGCATTTT. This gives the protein CASSTGTNSNQPQHF.

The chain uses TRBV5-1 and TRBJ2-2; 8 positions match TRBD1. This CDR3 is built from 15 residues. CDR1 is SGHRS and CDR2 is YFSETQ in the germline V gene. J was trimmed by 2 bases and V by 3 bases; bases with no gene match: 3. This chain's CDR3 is CASSSGTGNTGELFF. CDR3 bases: TGCGCCAGCAGCTCGGGGACAGGAAACACCGGGGAGCTGTTTTTT.

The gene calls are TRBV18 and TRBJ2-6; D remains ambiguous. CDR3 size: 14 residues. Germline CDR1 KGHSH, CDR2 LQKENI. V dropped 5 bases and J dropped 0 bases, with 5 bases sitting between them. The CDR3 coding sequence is TGTGCCAGCTCAACAGTCTCTGGGGCCAACGTCCTGACTTTC. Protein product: CASSTVSGANVLTF. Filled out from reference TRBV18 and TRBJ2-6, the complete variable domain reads NAGVMQNPRHLVRRRGQEARLRCSPMKGHSHVYWYRQLPEEGLKFMVYLQKENIIDESGMPKERFSAEFPKEGPSILRIQQVVRGDSAAYFCASSTVSGANVLTFGAGSRLTVL.

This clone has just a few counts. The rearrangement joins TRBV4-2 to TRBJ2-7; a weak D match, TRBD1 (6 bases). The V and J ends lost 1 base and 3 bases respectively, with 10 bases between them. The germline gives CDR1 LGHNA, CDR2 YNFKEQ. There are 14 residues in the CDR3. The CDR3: CASSQAQGNYEQYF. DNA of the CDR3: TGTGCCAGCAGCCAAGCGCAGGGGAACTACGAGCAGTACTTC.

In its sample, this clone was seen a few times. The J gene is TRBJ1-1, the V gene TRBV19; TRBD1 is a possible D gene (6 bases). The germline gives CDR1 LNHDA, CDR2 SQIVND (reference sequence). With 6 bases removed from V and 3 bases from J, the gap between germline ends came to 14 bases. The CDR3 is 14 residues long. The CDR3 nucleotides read TGTGCCAGTAGAGAATACAGGGTCGACACTGAAGCTTTCTTT. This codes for CASREYRVDTEAFF.

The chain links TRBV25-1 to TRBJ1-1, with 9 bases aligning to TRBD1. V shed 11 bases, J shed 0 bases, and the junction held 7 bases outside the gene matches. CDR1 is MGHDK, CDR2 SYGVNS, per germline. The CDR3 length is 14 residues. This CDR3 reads CASIGTGLNTEAFF. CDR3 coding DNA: TGTGCCTCTATCGGGACAGGGTTGAACACTGAAGCTTTCTTT.

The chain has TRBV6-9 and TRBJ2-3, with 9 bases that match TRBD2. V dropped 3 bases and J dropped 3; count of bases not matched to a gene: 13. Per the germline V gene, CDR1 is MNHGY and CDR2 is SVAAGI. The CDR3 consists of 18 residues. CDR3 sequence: CASSYGSGAGGLTDTQYF. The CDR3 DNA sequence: TGTGCCAGCAGTTACGGCTCGGGGGCGGGGGGGTTAACAGATACGCAGTATTTT.

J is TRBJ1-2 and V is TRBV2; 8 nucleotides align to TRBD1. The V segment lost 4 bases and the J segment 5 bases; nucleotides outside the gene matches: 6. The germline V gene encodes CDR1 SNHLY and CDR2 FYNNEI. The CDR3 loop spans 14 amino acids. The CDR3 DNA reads TGTGCCAGCAGTGCGAATACAGGGGGATATGGCTACACCTTC. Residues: CASSANTGGYGYTF.

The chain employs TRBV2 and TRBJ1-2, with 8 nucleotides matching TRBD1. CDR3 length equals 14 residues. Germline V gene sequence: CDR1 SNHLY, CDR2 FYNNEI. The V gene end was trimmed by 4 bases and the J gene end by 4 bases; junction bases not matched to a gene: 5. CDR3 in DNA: TGTGCCAGCAGTGCTGGACAGGGTAGCTATGGCTACACCTTC. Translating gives CASSAGQGSYGYTF.

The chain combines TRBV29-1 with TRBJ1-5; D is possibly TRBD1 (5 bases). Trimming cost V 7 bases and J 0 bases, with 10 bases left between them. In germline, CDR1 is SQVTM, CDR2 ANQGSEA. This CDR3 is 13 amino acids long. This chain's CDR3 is CSAQGYSNQPQHF. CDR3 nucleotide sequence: TGCAGCGCCCAGGGCTATAGCAATCAGCCCCAGCATTTT.

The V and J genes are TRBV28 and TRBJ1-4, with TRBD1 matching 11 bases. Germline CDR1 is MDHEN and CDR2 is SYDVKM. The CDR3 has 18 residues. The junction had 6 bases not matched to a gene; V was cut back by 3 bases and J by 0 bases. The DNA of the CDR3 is TGTGCCAGCAGTTTCCCGGGACAGGGGGGGGCAACTAATGAAAAACTGTTTTTT. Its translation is CASSFPGQGGATNEKLFF.

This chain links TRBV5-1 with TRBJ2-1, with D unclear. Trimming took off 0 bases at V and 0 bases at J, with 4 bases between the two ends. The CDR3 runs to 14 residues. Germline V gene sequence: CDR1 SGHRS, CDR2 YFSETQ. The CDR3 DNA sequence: TGCGCCAGCAGCTTGGTTATCTCCTACAATGAGCAGTTCTTC. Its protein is CASSLVISYNEQFF.

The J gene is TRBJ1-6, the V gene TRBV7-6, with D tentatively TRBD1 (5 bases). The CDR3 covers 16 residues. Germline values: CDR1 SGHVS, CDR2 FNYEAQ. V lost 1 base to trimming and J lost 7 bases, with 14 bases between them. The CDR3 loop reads CASSLVGPGGNSPLHF. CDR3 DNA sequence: TGTGCCAGCAGCTTAGTGGGGCCCGGAGGGAATTCACCCCTCCACTTT.

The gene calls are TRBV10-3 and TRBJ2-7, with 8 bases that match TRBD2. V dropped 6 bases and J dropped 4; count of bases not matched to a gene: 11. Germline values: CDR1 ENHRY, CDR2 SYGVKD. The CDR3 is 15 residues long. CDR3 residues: CAISSGGKAAYEQYF. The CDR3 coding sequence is TGTGCCATCAGCAGCGGGGGCAAGGCGGCATACGAGCAGTACTTC.

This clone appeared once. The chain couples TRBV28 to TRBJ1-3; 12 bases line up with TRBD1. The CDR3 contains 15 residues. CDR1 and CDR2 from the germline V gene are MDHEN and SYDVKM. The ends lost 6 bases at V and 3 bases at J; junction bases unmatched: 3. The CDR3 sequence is CASRGQGAFGNTIYF. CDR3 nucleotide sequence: TGTGCCAGCAGGGGACAGGGGGCTTTTGGAAACACCATATATTTT. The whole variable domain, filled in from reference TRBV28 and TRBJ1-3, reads DVKVTQSSRYLVKRTGEKVFLECVQDMDHENMFWYRQDPGLGLRLIYFSYDVKMKEKGDIPEGYSVSREKKERFSLILESASTNQTSMYLCASRGQGAFGNTIYFGEGSWLTVV.

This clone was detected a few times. Here the CDR3 reads CASSRSGTSGYNEQFF. The CDR3 DNA reads TGTGCCAGCAGCCGTTCCGGGACTAGCGGTTACAATGAGCAGTTCTTC. The gene calls are TRBV7-3 and TRBJ2-1; 11 bases are a match to TRBD2. Per the germline V gene, CDR1 is SGHTA and CDR2 is FQGTGA. Trimming removed 5 bases from V and 4 bases from J; junction bases left unmatched: 7. The length of the CDR3 is 16 residues.